The 22 T cell receptor beta chains given below trace back to one sample, sequenced in a study of cytomegalovirus exposure and HLA in healthy donors. 13 Jbeta primers and 60 Vbeta primers were used for the PCR. Measured with immunoSEQ multiplex PCR; TCRdb has only the in-frame clones, and not every one. The sample records around 170,000 clones, about three quarters being singletons. Sequenced input: PBMCs. These receptors were collected from a girl between 10 and 17 years old in good health and CMV-seronegative.

The chain links TRBV9 to TRBJ2-1; 8 bases are shared with TRBD2. The germline V gene encodes CDR1 SGDLS and CDR2 YYNGEE. The CDR3 sequence is 15 residues long. The ends lost 0 bases at V and 7 bases at J; junction bases unmatched: 6. In nucleotides, the CDR3 is TGTGCCAGCAGCGTAGCGGGGGGGGTCATTAATGAGCAGTTCTTC. This translates into CASSVAGGVINEQFF.

The gene calls are TRBV6-5 and TRBJ1-6, with D perhaps TRBD1 (5 bases). The CDR3 runs 15 residues. The V gene lost 5 bases and the J gene lost 3 bases, with 11 bases spanning the gap. The germline V gene has CDR1 MNHEY and CDR2 SVGAGI. CDR3 sequence: CASSPGDYYNSPLHF. DNA of the CDR3: TGTGCCAGCAGTCCGGGGGATTACTATAATTCACCCCTCCACTTT.

V gene TRBV7-9 combines with J gene TRBJ1-2, with a weak D call TRBD1 (5 bases). The germline V and J ends were trimmed by 3 bases and 6 bases, with 8 bases remaining between them. CDR3 length: 12 amino acids. Germline V gene sequence: CDR1 SEHNR, CDR2 FQNEAQ (reference sequence). CDR3 sequence reads: CASSLGEDGYTF. The CDR3 DNA follows: TGTGCCAGCAGCTTGGGGGAGGATGGCTACACCTTC.

This chain joins TRBV7-9 and TRBJ1-6; D is undetermined. Trimming stripped 5 bases from V and 10 bases from J, with 18 bases between. The CDR3 runs to 15 residues. From germline, CDR1 is SEHNR and CDR2 FQNEAQ (reference sequence). CDR3: CASSRTREPRSPLHF. The CDR3 nucleotides are TGTGCCAGCAGCCGGACCCGGGAGCCGAGGTCACCCCTCCACTTT.

V usage is TRBV6-5 and J usage is TRBJ1-1; 7 bases match TRBD1. This CDR3 comprises 14 residues. With 4 bases clipped from V and 6 bases from J, the junction kept 8 bases outside the gene matches. Per germline, CDR1 MNHEY and CDR2 SVGAGI. The DNA of the CDR3 is TGTGCCAGCAGTTCGCCACAGGGGTCTGCTGAAGCTTTCTTT. Protein: CASSSPQGSAEAFF.

The chain employs TRBV30 and TRBJ1-3, with D perhaps TRBD1 (5 bases). There are 14 residues in the CDR3. Germline V gene lookup returns CDR1 GTSNPN and CDR2 SVGIG (reference sequence). With 4 bases removed from V and 0 bases from J, the gap between germline ends came to 10 bases. DNA of the CDR3: TGTGCCTGGACCCGGACAAACTCTGGAAACACCATATATTTT. Its translation is CAWTRTNSGNTIYF.

In this sample, this clone turned up a few times. The chain carries TRBV5-1 and TRBJ1-6; the D gene is possibly TRBD1 (5 bases). The CDR3 covers 15 residues. CDR1 is SGHRS and CDR2 is YFSETQ in the germline V gene. Trimming took off 3 bases at V and 6 bases at J, with 13 bases between the two ends. Here the CDR3 reads CASSSRQGANSPLHF. In nucleotides, the CDR3 is TGCGCCAGCAGCTCCCGTCAAGGGGCTAATTCACCCCTCCACTTT.

This clone was counted only a few times. This rearrangement joins TRBV27 to TRBJ1-2, with 9 bases matching TRBD1. Germline loops: CDR1 MNHEY, CDR2 SMNVEV (reference sequence). The CDR3 has 14 amino acids. The J segment lost 4 bases and the V segment lost 5 bases, leaving 5 bases of the junction unmatched. The chain's CDR3 is CASSPQGAGYGYTF. CDR3 in DNA: TGTGCCAGCAGTCCACAGGGGGCCGGCTATGGCTACACCTTC.

The chain uses TRBV5-1 and TRBJ2-1, with D hard to call. This CDR3 region has 13 residues. Trimming left V 6 bases short and J 10 bases short, with 17 bases between. The germline gives CDR1 SGHRS, CDR2 YFSETQ. The CDR3 DNA is TGCGCCAGCACCTCCGCTAAAGAGGAAGAGCAGTTCTTC. This translates into CASTSAKEEEQFF.

The count of this clone is one. The chain employs TRBV6-1 and TRBJ2-7, with D possibly being TRBD1 (6 bases). The CDR3 consists of 15 residues. Germline CDR1 MNHNS, CDR2 SASEGT. With 0 bases removed from V and 2 bases from J, the gap between germline ends came to 11 bases. Written as DNA, the CDR3 is TGTGCCAGCAGTGAAGCGGCACAGGGAGCCTACGAGCAGTACTTC. Amino acids: CASSEAAQGAYEQYF.

This clone came up a few times. The CDR3 spells CASSPGTGALNEQFF. The DNA of the CDR3 is TGTGCCAGCAGCCCGGGGACAGGAGCCCTCAATGAGCAGTTCTTC. The V gene is TRBV9, the J gene TRBJ2-1, with 8 bases identical to TRBD1. CDR3 size: 15 residues. V shed 4 bases, J shed 6 bases, and the junction held 9 bases outside the gene matches. CDR1 and CDR2 from the germline V gene are SGDLS and YYNGEE.

This clone was picked up a small number of times. The J gene is TRBJ2-7, the V gene TRBV23-1, with a tentative D call TRBD2 (5 bases). TRBV23-1 is reported as an ORF; its role is uncertain. This CDR3 has 16 residues. Trimming cost V 4 bases and J 4 bases, with 20 bases left between them. This CDR3 reads CASSPTRAVGAYEQYF. DNA of the CDR3: TGCGCCAGCAGTCCAACACGGGCAGTGGGAGCTTACGAGCAGTACTTC.

The J gene is TRBJ2-3, the V gene TRBV5-1; 10 positions match TRBD1. Trimming cost V 6 bases and J 5 bases; bases outside gene matches: 9. The CDR3 runs 15 residues. The germline CDR1 and CDR2 sequences are SGHRS and YFSETQ. The CDR3 reads CASTSRQGAGDTQYF. Written as DNA, the CDR3 is TGCGCCAGCACCTCCCGACAGGGGGCGGGAGATACGCAGTATTTT. Together with reference TRBV5-1 and TRBJ2-3, the CDR3 gives the full variable domain: KAGVTQTPRYLIKTRGQQVTLSCSPISGHRSVSWYQQTPGQGLQFLFEYFSETQRNKGNFPGRFSGRQFSNSRSEMNVSTLELGDSALYLCASTSRQGAGDTQYFGPGTRLTVL.

This clone occurred a few times. The J gene is TRBJ1-2, the V gene TRBV7-2; unclear D gene. This CDR3 is 15 amino acids long. Deletions cut 5 bases from V and 4 bases from J, with 17 bases between. In germline, CDR1 is SGHTA, CDR2 FQGNSA. The CDR3 spells CASSRKTSSGYGYTF. The CDR3 nucleotides read TGTGCCAGCAGCCGCAAGACTTCATCGGGCTATGGCTACACCTTC. The variable domain in full, with the rest retrieved from reference TRBV7-2 and TRBJ1-2, is GAGVSQSPSNKVTEKGKDVELRCDPISGHTALYWYRQSLGQGLEFLIYFQGNSAPDKSGLPSDRFSAERTGGSVSTLTIQRTQQEDSAVYLCASSRKTSSGYGYTFGSGTRLTVV.

Comment on this clone: The germline gene is not matched at one end of the junction; a read error may be the cause. This chain uses TRBV20-1 with TRBJ1-3, with 10 bases lining up with TRBD1. CDR3 length equals 11 residues. Per germline, CDR1 DFQATT and CDR2 SNEGSKA (reference sequence). The CDR3 DNA is TGCAGTGCTAGAGATGGGGACAGGGGTATTTTT. Translating it yields CSARDGDRGIF.

The chain links TRBV4-2 to TRBJ2-3; 7 bases agree with TRBD2. With 6 bases clipped from V and 0 bases from J, the junction kept 12 bases outside the gene matches. Germline values: CDR1 LGHNA, CDR2 YNFKEQ. The CDR3 runs to 17 residues. The CDR3 nucleotides read TGTGCCAGCAGTCCTCACGGGGCTAGCGGTAGCACAGATACGCAGTATTTT. Translation gives CASSPHGASGSTDTQYF.

The table lists this clone with a few counts. V usage is TRBV7-9 and J usage is TRBJ2-5; maybe TRBD2 (6 bases). Germline CDR1 and CDR2: SEHNR and FQNEAQ (reference sequence). Trimming pared 3 bases from V and 5 bases from J, leaving 10 bases between. The CDR3 sequence is 13 residues long. For the CDR3, the DNA is TGTGCCAGCAGCTTCGGGGGTGGGGAGACCCAGTACTTC. Translating it yields CASSFGGGETQYF. Drawing the rest from reference TRBV7-9 and TRBJ2-5, the complete variable domain is DTGVSQNPRHKITKRGQNVTFRCDPISEHNRLYWYRQTLGQGPEFLTYFQNEAQLEKSRLLSDRFSAERPKGSFSTLEIQRTEQGDSAMYLCASSFGGGETQYFGPGTRLLVL.

The J gene is TRBJ2-7, the V gene TRBV18; 7 positions match TRBD1. Germline values: CDR1 KGHSH, CDR2 LQKENI. The junction had 7 bases not matched to a gene; V was cut back by 5 bases and J by 6 bases. CDR3 length: 13 amino acids. The CDR3: CASSGAQGPEQYF. The CDR3 DNA reads TGTGCCAGCTCAGGAGCACAGGGGCCCGAGCAGTACTTC.

The J gene is TRBJ2-5, the V gene TRBV7-9; D is unclear. Trimming pared 5 bases from V and 9 bases from J, leaving 10 bases between. The CDR3 runs 11 residues. CDR1 and CDR2 from the germline V gene are SEHNR and FQNEAQ (reference sequence). The CDR3 protein is CASSPSAAQYF. In nucleotides, the CDR3 is TGTGCCAGCAGCCCCTCCGCGGCCCAGTACTTC.

This clone was observed once. The chain employs TRBV28 and TRBJ2-5; TRBD1 matches 7 bases. From germline, CDR1 is MDHEN and CDR2 SYDVKM. V shed 5 bases, J shed 1 base, and the junction held 7 bases outside the gene matches. There are 15 residues in the CDR3. CDR3 in DNA: TGTGCCAGCAGTCCCTATCGGACAGGCCAAGAGACCCAGTACTTC. The encoded protein is CASSPYRTGQETQYF.

V usage is TRBV6-1 and J usage is TRBJ1-2; unclear D gene. Between the trimmed V and J ends, which lost 2 bases and 4 bases, there was a span of 5 bases. In germline, CDR1 is MNHNS, CDR2 SASEGT. This CDR3 region has 12 residues. The DNA for the CDR3 is TGTGCCAGCAGTGAAAGGAGCTATGGCTACACCTTC. This sequence encodes CASSERSYGYTF.

The chain recombines TRBV29-1 with TRBJ1-2; a weak D match, TRBD1 (5 bases). Germline V gene data show CDR1 as SQVTM and CDR2 as ANQGSEA. Deletions cut 0 bases from V and 4 bases from J, with 15 bases between. The CDR3 length is 15 residues. The CDR3 nucleotides are TGCAGCGTTGAAGAGGGAGCCGGGGGATCCTATGGCTACACCTTC. Translation: CSVEEGAGGSYGYTF. The full variable domain, its missing parts supplied by reference TRBV29-1 and TRBJ1-2, is SAVISQKPSRDICQRGTSLTIQCQVDSQVTMMFWYRQQPGQSLTLIATANQGSEATYESGFVIDKFPISRPNLTFSTLTVSNMSPEDSSIYLCSVEEGAGGSYGYTFGSGTRLTVV.